Reported below is one TCR beta chain. This record comes from a study of blood T cell repertoires in COVID-19. Study at large: Nucleic acid was either cDNA or gDNA, and it came from T cells, B-cell-depleted T cells, or PBMCs.

In germline, CDR1 is GTSNPN, CDR2 SVGIG (reference sequence). J lost 4 bases, V lost 1 base, and 13 bases had no gene match. The CDR3 runs to 17 residues. Sequencing used immunoSEQ multiplex PCR; TCRdb keeps in-frame clones, though not all of them. The repertoire includes 150,000 to 200,000 clones, more than 75% of them detected once, and almost 6% sits in the top ten. This clonotype originated in a woman aged 40 to 50 with COVID-19, enrolled during active disease. Sequencing input: peripheral blood. The rearrangement joins TRBV30 to TRBJ2-5; 9 bases align to TRBD2. In DNA form, the CDR3 reads TGTGCCTGGAGTGGGGGGTTAAGGCTAGCGGGAAGAGAGACCCAGTACTTC. It encodes CAWSGGLRLAGRETQYF.